The next 13 T cell receptor beta chains were all read from a single sample in a study of blood T cell repertoires in COVID-19. Profiling relied on immunoSEQ multiplex PCR, and the TCRdb table lists in-frame clones only, not all of them. This table holds approximately 230,000 clones, 86% found once. Specimen: PBMCs or T cells enriched from blood (not recorded which). The receptors originated from a man aged 18-30 years who had recovered from COVID-19.

The chain couples TRBV9 to TRBJ2-1; tentatively, D is TRBD2 (6 bases). V lost 2 bases and J 10 bases, leaving 25 bases between the germline ends. CDR1 is SGDLS, CDR2 YYNGEE, per germline. CDR3 length equals 17 residues. The CDR3 bases are TGTGCCAGCAGCGTTGGGGCTCCGGAGGGGACGGTCGGGGAGCAGTTCTTC. Its protein product is CASSVGAPEGTVGEQFF.

V is TRBV5-1 and J is TRBJ2-7; perhaps TRBD2 as D (5 bases). Germline V CDR1 and CDR2: SGHRS, YFSETQ. This CDR3 has 15 amino acids. V was trimmed by 0 bases and J by 3 bases, leaving 13 bases between them. CDR3 DNA sequence: TGCGCCAGCAGCTTGGTAGGCCTTGAGGGCTACGAGCAGTACTTC. It codes for CASSLVGLEGYEQYF.

The V and J genes are TRBV18 and TRBJ2-1, with 7 positions matching TRBD1. The CDR3 is 15 residues long. Germline assignment: CDR1 KGHSH and CDR2 LQKENI. Trimming took 0 bases from V and 4 from J; bases not matched to a gene: 3. CDR3 bases: TGTGCCAGCTCACCACCGGGGACAGCATACAATGAGCAGTTCTTC. Its translation: CASSPPGTAYNEQFF.

The genes are TRBV3-1 (or the pseudogene TRBV3-2) and TRBJ2-5; 8 bases map to TRBD2. CDR3 size: 16 residues. V lost 4 bases and J lost 0; bases outside the gene matches: 7. Germline-derived CDR1 and CDR2 are LGHDT and YNNKEL (reference sequence). CDR3: CASSRPLLADQETQYF. CDR3 nucleotide sequence: TGTGCCAGCAGCCGACCTCTACTAGCGGACCAAGAGACCCAGTACTTC.

V usage is TRBV10-3 and J usage is TRBJ1-5; D remains ambiguous. The CDR3 spans 14 residues. Germline-derived CDR1 and CDR2 are ENHRY and SYGVKD. The V end lost 2 bases, the J end lost 4 bases, and 9 bases lay between the germline ends. CDR3 in amino acids: CAISEGRGNQPQHF. In nucleotides, the CDR3 is TGTGCCATCAGTGAGGGCAGAGGGAATCAGCCCCAGCATTTT.

The chain carries TRBV5-6 and TRBJ2-1, with a possible D match to TRBD2 (6 bases). The CDR3 spans 17 residues. Trimming shortened V by 3 bases and J by 1 base, and 17 bases separated the two germline ends. Germline V gives CDR1 SGHDT, CDR2 YYEEEE. CDR3 sequence: CASSWEASAYSYNEQFF. For the CDR3, the DNA is TGTGCCAGCAGCTGGGAGGCTAGCGCCTATTCCTACAATGAGCAGTTCTTC. Full variable domain (missing parts from reference TRBV5-6 and TRBJ2-1): DAGVTQSPTHLIKTRGQQVTLRCSPKSGHDTVSWYQQALGQGPQFIFQYYEEEERQRGNFPDRFSGHQFPNYSSELNVNALLLGDSALYLCASSWEASAYSYNEQFFGPGTRLTVL.

The V gene is TRBV2, the J gene TRBJ1-4, with 7 bases matching TRBD1. Germline V lookup: CDR1 SNHLY, CDR2 FYNNEI. The CDR3 length is 14 residues. The ends lost 5 bases at V and 4 bases at J; junction bases unmatched: 4. This chain's CDR3 is CASSPDRVNEKLFF. The CDR3 DNA is TGTGCCAGCAGTCCAGACAGGGTTAATGAAAAACTGTTTTTT.

This clone was found once. The rearrangement links TRBV11-2 to TRBJ2-1, with 11 bases aligning to TRBD1. The CDR3 has 13 residues. V lost 8 bases, J lost 6 bases, and 3 bases stayed unmatched. Germline loops: CDR1 SGHAT, CDR2 FQNNGV. The CDR3 DNA follows: TGTGCCAGCTTTGGACAGGGGGCCAATGAGCAGTTCTTC. Translated, it gives CASFGQGANEQFF.

V usage is TRBV19 and J usage is TRBJ2-1, with TRBD2 identical over 8 bases. Unmatched junction bases numbered 11, after V lost 5 bases and J lost 8 bases. Germline V gives CDR1 LNHDA, CDR2 SQIVND (reference sequence). The CDR3 sequence is 15 residues long. CDR3 sequence (DNA): TGTGCCAGTAGTCCATCCACAGGGACTAGGGATGAGCAGTTCTTC. Its protein product is CASSPSTGTRDEQFF.

The table lists this clone with a few counts. The chain has TRBV9 and TRBJ1-1; D remains ambiguous. V lost 2 bases and J lost 0, with 5 bases in between. This CDR3 region has 13 residues. Germline V lookup: CDR1 SGDLS, CDR2 YYNGEE. In DNA, the CDR3 is TGTGCCAGCAGCGTCCACATGAACACTGAAGCTTTCTTT. Its protein product is CASSVHMNTEAFF.

This clone appeared a single time. This chain uses TRBV15 with TRBJ2-2; 7 bases are a match to TRBD2. Trimming at V came to 0 bases and at J to 0 bases, leaving 7 bases not matched to a gene. The CDR3 sequence is 18 residues long. The germline V gene has CDR1 LNHNV and CDR2 YYDKDF (reference sequence). The CDR3 coding sequence is TGTGCCACCAGCAGAGATTCCCCAAGCGGGGCGAACACCGGGGAGCTGTTTTTT. It codes for CATSRDSPSGANTGELFF.

The chain combines TRBV6-6 with TRBJ2-6; 7 nucleotides match TRBD1. CDR3 length equals 17 residues. CDR1 and CDR2 (germline): MNHNY, SVGAGI (reference sequence). With V trimmed by 6 bases and J by 0 bases, 8 bases remained unmatched. CDR3 protein: CASSRQGRGSGANVLTF. For the CDR3, the DNA is TGTGCCAGCAGCCGACAGGGAAGGGGCTCTGGGGCCAACGTCCTGACTTTC.

V usage is TRBV3-1 (or the pseudogene TRBV3-2) and J usage is TRBJ2-7; 9 nucleotides match TRBD1. Germline V gene data show CDR1 as LGHDT and CDR2 as YNNKEL (reference sequence). V lost 4 bases to trimming and J lost 2 bases; unmatched junction nucleotides: 6. This CDR3 has 15 amino acids. Here the CDR3 reads CASSLAGTGPYEQYF. CDR3 in DNA: TGTGCCAGCAGCCTTGCCGGGACAGGGCCCTACGAGCAGTACTTC.